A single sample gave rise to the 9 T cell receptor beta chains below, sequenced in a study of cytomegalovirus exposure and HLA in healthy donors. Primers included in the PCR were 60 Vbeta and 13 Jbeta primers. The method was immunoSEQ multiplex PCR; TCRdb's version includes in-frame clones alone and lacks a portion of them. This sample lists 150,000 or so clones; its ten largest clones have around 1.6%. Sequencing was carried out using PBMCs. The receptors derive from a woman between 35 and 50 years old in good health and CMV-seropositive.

The CDR3 loop is CASSYSPDRAGELFF. CDR3 DNA sequence: TGTGCCAGCAGTTACTCTCCGGACAGGGCCGGGGAGCTGTTTTTT. This sequence joins TRBV6-5 and TRBJ2-2, with 8 bases identical to TRBD1. The CDR3 length is 15 residues. V lost 0 bases, J lost 6 bases, and 3 bases stayed unmatched. Germline values: CDR1 MNHEY, CDR2 SVGAGI.

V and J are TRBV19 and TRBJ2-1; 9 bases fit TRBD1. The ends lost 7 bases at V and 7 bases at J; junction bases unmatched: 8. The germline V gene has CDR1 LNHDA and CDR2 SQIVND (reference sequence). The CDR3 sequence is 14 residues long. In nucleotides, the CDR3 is TGTGCCAGTATGAGGGGACAGGGAGCAAATGAGCAGTTCTTC. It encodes CASMRGQGANEQFF.

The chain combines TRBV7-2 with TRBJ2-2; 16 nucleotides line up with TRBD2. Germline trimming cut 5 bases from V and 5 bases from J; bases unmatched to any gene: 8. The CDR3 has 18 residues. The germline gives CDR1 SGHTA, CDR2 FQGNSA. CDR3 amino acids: CASSPGLAGGYRTGELFF. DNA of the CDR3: TGTGCCAGCAGCCCGGGACTAGCGGGAGGGTATCGTACCGGGGAGCTGTTTTTT.

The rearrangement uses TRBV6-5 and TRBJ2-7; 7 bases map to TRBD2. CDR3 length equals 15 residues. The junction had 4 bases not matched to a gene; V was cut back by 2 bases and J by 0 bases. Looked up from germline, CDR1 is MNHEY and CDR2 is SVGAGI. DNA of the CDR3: TGTGCCAGCAGTTACGGAGCGGGGTCCTCCTACGAGCAGTACTTC. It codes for CASSYGAGSSYEQYF.

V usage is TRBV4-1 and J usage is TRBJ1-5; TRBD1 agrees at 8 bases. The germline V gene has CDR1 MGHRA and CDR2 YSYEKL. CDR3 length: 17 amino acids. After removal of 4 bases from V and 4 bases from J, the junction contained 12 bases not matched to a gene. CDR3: CASSRYQGAEPNQPQHF. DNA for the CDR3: TGCGCCAGCAGCCGATACCAGGGGGCCGAACCTAATCAGCCCCAGCATTTT.

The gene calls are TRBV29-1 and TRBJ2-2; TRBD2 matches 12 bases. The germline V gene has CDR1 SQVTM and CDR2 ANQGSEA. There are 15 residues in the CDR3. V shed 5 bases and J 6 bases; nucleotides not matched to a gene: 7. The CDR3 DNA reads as TGCAGCGTTACGACTAGCGGGAGTTCCGCCGGGGAGCTGTTTTTT. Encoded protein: CSVTTSGSSAGELFF.

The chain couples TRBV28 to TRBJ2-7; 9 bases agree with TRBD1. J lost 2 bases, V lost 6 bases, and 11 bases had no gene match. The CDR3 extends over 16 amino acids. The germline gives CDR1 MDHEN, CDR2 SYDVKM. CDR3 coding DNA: TGTGCCAGCAGGCCTAACCGGGACAGGGAGACCTACGAGCAGTACTTC. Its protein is CASRPNRDRETYEQYF.

The CDR3 nucleotides are TGTGCCAGTTCGGCACTAGCGGGAGTAAAGGGCACAGATACGCAGTATTTT. Its translation is CASSALAGVKGTDTQYF. The J gene is TRBJ2-3, the V gene TRBV27; 11 bases fit TRBD2. Germline loops: CDR1 MNHEY, CDR2 SMNVEV (reference sequence). The CDR3 totals 17 residues. V trimming: 9 bases; J trimming: 1 base; junction bases outside the gene matches: 12.

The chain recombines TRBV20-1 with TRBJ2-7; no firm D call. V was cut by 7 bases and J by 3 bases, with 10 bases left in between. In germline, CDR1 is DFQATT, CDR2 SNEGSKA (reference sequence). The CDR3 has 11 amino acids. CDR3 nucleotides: TGCAGTGTTTCTAATGGCTACGAGCAGTACTTC. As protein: CSVSNGYEQYF.